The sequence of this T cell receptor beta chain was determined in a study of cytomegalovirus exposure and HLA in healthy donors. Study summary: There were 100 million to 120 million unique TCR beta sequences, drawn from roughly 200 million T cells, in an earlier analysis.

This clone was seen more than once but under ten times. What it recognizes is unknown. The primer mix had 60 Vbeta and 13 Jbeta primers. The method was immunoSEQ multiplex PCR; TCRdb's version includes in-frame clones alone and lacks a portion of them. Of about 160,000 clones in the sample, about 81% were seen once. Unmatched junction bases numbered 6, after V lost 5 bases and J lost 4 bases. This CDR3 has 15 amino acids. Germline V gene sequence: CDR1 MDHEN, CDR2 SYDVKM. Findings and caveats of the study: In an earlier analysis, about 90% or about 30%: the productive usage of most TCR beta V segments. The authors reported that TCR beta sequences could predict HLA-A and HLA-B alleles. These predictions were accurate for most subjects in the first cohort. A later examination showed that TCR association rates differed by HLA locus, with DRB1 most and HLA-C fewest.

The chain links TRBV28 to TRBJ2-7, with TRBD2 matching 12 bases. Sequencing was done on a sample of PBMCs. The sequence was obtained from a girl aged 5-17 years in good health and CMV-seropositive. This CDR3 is CASSTPSGRVYEQYF. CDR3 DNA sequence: TGTGCCAGCAGTACGCCTAGCGGGAGGGTATACGAGCAGTACTTC.